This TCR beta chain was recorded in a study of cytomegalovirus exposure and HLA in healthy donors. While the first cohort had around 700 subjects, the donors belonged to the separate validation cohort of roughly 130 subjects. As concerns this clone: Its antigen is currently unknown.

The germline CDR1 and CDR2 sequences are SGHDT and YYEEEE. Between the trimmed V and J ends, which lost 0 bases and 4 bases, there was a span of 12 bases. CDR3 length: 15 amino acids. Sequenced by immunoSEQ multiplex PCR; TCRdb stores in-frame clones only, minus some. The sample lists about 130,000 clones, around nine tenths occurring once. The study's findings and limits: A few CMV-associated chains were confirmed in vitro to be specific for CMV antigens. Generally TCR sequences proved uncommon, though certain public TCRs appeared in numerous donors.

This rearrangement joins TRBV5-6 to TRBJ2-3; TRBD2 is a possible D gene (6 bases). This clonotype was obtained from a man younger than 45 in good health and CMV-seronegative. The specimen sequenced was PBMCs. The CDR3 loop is CASSLASGLPDTQYF. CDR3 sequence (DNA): TGTGCCAGCAGCTTGGCCAGCGGGCTACCAGATACGCAGTATTTT. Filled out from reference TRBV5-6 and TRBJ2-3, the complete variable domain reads DAGVTQSPTHLIKTRGQQVTLRCSPKSGHDTVSWYQQALGQGPQFIFQYYEEEERQRGNFPDRFSGHQFPNYSSELNVNALLLGDSALYLCASSLASGLPDTQYFGPGTRLTVL.